One and the same sample provided the 15 T cell receptor beta chains below, sequenced in a study of T-cell reconstitution after alpha-beta-depleted transplantation in children. For TCRbeta, the library was prepared with unique molecular identifiers. TCRdb used MiXCR to reprocess the PCR reads, holding one entry per CDR3 protein. The data contain 600,000 to 800,000 distinct CDR3 sequences, approximately 14% of them singletons. The starting material was PBMCs, obtained before TCRalphabeta/CD19-depleted stem cell transplant. These receptors originate from a girl aged 2 to 9 with congenital amegakaryocytic thrombocytopenia, due to receive a stem cell transplant.

This clonotype turned up a few times. V gene TRBV20-1 combines with J gene TRBJ1-1; D remains unclear. The CDR3 consists of 15 residues. Trimming took 0 bases from V and 0 from J, leaving 11 bases between them. The germline V gene encodes CDR1 DFQATT and CDR2 SNEGSKA (reference sequence). CDR3 protein: CSARDGSLMNTEAFF. DNA for the CDR3: TGCAGTGCTAGAGATGGCAGCTTAATGAACACTGAAGCTTTCTTT.

The chain couples TRBV29-1 to TRBJ2-3, with 7 bases aligning to TRBD2. The length of the CDR3 is 19 residues. Germline V gene lookup returns CDR1 SQVTM and CDR2 ANQGSEA. The V segment lost 0 bases and the J segment 0 bases; nucleotides outside the gene matches: 15. CDR3 nucleotides: TGCAGCGTTGAAGACCAGCGGGATGAGAAGTTTACTAGCACAGATACGCAGTATTTT. Its translation is CSVEDQRDEKFTSTDTQYF.

This clonotype appeared many times. V and J are TRBV29-1 and TRBJ1-1; 9 bases match TRBD1. CDR3 length: 12 residues. V lost 7 bases to trimming and J lost 6 bases; unmatched junction nucleotides: 6. Germline-derived CDR1 and CDR2 are SQVTM and ANQGSEA. The CDR3 DNA reads as TGCAGCGCCGGCGACAGGGGGGCTGAAGCTTTCTTT. It encodes CSAGDRGAEAFF.

This clonotype was counted many times. The chain recombines TRBV5-6 with TRBJ2-6; no clear D gene. The CDR3 sequence is 14 residues long. V was shortened by 1 base and J by 1 base, with 3 bases between the two germline ends. The V gene's germline CDR1 is SGHDT and CDR2 YYEEEE. The CDR3 nucleotides are TGTGCCAGCAGCTTGCGTTCTGGGGCCAACGTCCTGACTTTC. This encodes CASSLRSGANVLTF.

This clonotype was seen more than once but under ten times. This chain joins TRBV5-1 and TRBJ2-7; 7 bases fit TRBD1. The germline CDR1 and CDR2 sequences are SGHRS and YFSETQ. CDR3 length: 13 amino acids. V lost 4 bases to trimming and J lost 2 bases; unmatched junction nucleotides: 3. CDR3 protein: CASSVDRAYEQYF. The CDR3 region has the DNA TGCGCCAGCAGCGTTGACAGGGCCTACGAGCAGTACTTC.

The rearrangement joins TRBV5-1 to TRBJ1-5; D not resolved. The ends were cut back, 1 base at V and 0 bases at J, with 8 bases in the middle. CDR3 length equals 15 residues. Looked up from germline, CDR1 is SGHRS and CDR2 is YFSETQ. CDR3 nucleotide sequence: TGCGCCAGCAGCTTGACCGCGGGTAGCAATCAGCCCCAGCATTTT. Protein product: CASSLTAGSNQPQHF.

This clonotype was detected many times. This chain links TRBV27 with TRBJ2-1, with a tentative D call TRBD1 (5 bases). This CDR3 is built from 14 residues. Looked up from germline, CDR1 is MNHEY and CDR2 is SMNVEV (reference sequence). V was pared by 3 bases and J by 9 bases, with 15 bases between. CDR3 in DNA: TGTGCCAGCAGTTTCCAAGGACCTAGGGGTGAGCAGTTCTTC. Its protein is CASSFQGPRGEQFF.

This clonotype appeared a few times. The chain recombines TRBV7-9 with TRBJ2-1, with D perhaps TRBD2 (5 bases). Germline values: CDR1 SEHNR, CDR2 FQNEAQ (reference sequence). V shed 0 bases and J shed 4 bases, with 13 bases lying between them. This CDR3 comprises 16 residues. CDR3 sequence: CASSLAWGALYNEQFF. The CDR3 DNA reads as TGTGCCAGCAGCTTAGCGTGGGGAGCGTTGTACAATGAGCAGTTCTTC.

The sample holds many counts of this clonotype. The rearrangement links TRBV20-1 to TRBJ1-2, with D possibly matching TRBD1 (5 bases). Germline V CDR1 and CDR2: DFQATT, SNEGSKA (reference sequence). Trimming left V 1 base short and J 2 bases short, with 14 bases between. The CDR3 sequence is 15 residues long. For the CDR3, the DNA is TGCAGTGCTAGAGCTATCTCCGGGGACAACTATGGCTACACCTTC. Translating it yields CSARAISGDNYGYTF.

J is TRBJ2-2 and V is TRBV5-6; TRBD2 agrees at 11 bases. The V segment lost 4 bases and the J segment 6 bases; nucleotides outside the gene matches: 11. There are 17 residues in the CDR3. Germline CDR1 and CDR2: SGHDT and YYEEEE. CDR3 residues: CASSALIAGGPSGELFF. The CDR3 DNA follows: TGTGCCAGCAGCGCCCTAATAGCGGGAGGGCCTTCCGGGGAGCTGTTTTTT.

This clonotype showed up just a few times. This chain joins TRBV7-8 and TRBJ1-2; D might be TRBD1 (5 bases). The CDR3 is 15 amino acids. Germline V gene data show CDR1 as SGHVS and CDR2 as FQNEAQ. V dropped 5 bases and J dropped 2 bases, with 15 bases sitting between them. The CDR3 is CASSLSGTENYGYTF. For the CDR3, the DNA is TGTGCCAGCAGCCTAAGCGGGACGGAAAACTATGGCTACACCTTC.

The gene calls are TRBV27 and TRBJ2-1; TRBD2 agrees at 10 bases. The length of the CDR3 is 18 residues. The ends lost 2 bases at V and 5 bases at J; junction bases unmatched: 12. The germline V gene encodes CDR1 MNHEY and CDR2 SMNVEV (reference sequence). The chain's CDR3 is CASSLIASGSPTDNEQFF. CDR3 bases: TGTGCCAGCAGTTTAATCGCTAGCGGGAGCCCGACAGACAATGAGCAGTTCTTC.

This clonotype was recorded many times. V gene TRBV5-1 combines with J gene TRBJ2-3; 7 bases line up with TRBD1. This CDR3 contains 13 residues. With V trimmed by 5 bases and J by 4 bases, 4 bases remained unmatched. Germline loops: CDR1 SGHRS, CDR2 YFSETQ. The CDR3 sequence: CASSAGGADTQYF. In nucleotides, the CDR3 is TGCGCCAGCAGTGCAGGGGGAGCAGATACGCAGTATTTT.

This clonotype was observed at least ten times. The chain employs TRBV12-3 or TRBV12-4 and TRBJ2-1; 11 positions match TRBD2. The V segment lost 5 bases and the J segment 7 bases; nucleotides outside the gene matches: 4. This CDR3 has 14 residues. CDR3 sequence (DNA): TGTGCCAGCAGTATGACTAGCGGGATAAATGAGCAGTTCTTC. Translated, it gives CASSMTSGINEQFF.

This clonotype was seen only a few times. The chain employs TRBV2 and TRBJ2-1; 8 bases are shared with TRBD2. V shed 1 base, J shed 5 bases, and the junction held 1 base outside the gene matches. CDR1 is SNHLY and CDR2 is FYNNEI in the germline V gene. The CDR3 runs 14 residues. CDR3 region: CASSEGLAHNEQFF. DNA of the CDR3: TGTGCCAGCAGTGAAGGACTAGCGCACAATGAGCAGTTCTTC.